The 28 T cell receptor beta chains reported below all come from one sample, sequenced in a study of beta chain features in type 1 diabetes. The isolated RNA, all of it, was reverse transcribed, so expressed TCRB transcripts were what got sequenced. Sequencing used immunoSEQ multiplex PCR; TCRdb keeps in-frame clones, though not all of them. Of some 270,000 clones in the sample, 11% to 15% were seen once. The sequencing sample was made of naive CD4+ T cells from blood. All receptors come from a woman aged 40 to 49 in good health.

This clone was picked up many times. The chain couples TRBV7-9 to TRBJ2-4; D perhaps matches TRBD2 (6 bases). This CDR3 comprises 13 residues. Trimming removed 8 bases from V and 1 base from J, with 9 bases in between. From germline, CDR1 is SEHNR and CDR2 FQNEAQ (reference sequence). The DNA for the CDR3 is TGTGCCAGCTCTAGCGTCGCCAAAAACATTCAGTACTTC. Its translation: CASSSVAKNIQYF.

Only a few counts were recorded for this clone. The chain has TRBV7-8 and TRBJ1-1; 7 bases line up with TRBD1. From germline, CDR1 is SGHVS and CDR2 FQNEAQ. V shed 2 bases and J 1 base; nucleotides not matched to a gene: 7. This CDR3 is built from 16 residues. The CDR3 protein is CASSLPGQPRNTEAFF. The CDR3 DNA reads TGTGCCAGCAGCTTACCGGGACAGCCTCGGAACACTGAAGCTTTCTTT.

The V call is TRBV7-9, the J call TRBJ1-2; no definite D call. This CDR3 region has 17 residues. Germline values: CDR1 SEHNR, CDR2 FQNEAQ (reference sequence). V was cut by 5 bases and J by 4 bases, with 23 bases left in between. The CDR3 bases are TGTGCCAGCAGCCCGCCTGAGGCGGGGAGATGGATCTATGGCTACACCTTC. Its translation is CASSPPEAGRWIYGYTF.

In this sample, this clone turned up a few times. CDR3 residues: CASSRDSLNYGYTF. As DNA, the CDR3 is TGTGCCAGCAGCCGGGACAGCCTTAACTATGGCTACACCTTC. The chain is built from TRBV7-2 and TRBJ1-2; 7 bases line up with TRBD1. Germline loops: CDR1 SGHTA, CDR2 FQGNSA. With 5 bases clipped from V and 1 base from J, the junction kept 4 bases outside the gene matches. CDR3 length: 14 residues.

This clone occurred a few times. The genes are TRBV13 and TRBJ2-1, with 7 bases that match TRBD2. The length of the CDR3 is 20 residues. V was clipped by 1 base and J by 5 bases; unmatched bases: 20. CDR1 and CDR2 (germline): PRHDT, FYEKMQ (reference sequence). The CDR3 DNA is TGTGCCAGCAGCTTAGACTGGTTCGGGTCGGGGCGGGGGAATCACAATGAGCAGTTCTTC. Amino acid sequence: CASSLDWFGSGRGNHNEQFF.

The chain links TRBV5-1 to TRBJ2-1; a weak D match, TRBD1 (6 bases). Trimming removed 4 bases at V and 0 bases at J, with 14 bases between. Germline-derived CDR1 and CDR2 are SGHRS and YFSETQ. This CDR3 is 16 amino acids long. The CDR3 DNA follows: TGCGCCAGCAGCGAACGACAGGTGAGCTCCTACAATGAGCAGTTCTTC. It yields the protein CASSERQVSSYNEQFF.

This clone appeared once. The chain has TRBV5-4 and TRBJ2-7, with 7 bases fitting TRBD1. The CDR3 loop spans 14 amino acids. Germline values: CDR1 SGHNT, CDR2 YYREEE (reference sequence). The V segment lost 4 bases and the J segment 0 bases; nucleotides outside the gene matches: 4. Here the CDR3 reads CASSQTGYSYEQYF. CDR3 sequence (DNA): TGTGCCAGCAGCCAGACAGGGTACTCCTACGAGCAGTACTTC.

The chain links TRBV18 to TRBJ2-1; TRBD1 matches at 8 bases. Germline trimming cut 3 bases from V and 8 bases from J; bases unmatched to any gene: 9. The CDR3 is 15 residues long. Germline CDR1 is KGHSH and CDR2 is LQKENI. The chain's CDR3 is CASSPRQGASYEQFF. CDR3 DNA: TGTGCCAGCTCACCTCGGCAGGGGGCTAGCTATGAGCAGTTCTTC.

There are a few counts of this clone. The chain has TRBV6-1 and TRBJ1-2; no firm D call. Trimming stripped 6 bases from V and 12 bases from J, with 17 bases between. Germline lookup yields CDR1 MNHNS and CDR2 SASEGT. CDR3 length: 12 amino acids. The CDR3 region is CASSRREAVNTF. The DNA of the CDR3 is TGTGCCAGCAGCCGCCGGGAAGCCGTAAACACCTTC.

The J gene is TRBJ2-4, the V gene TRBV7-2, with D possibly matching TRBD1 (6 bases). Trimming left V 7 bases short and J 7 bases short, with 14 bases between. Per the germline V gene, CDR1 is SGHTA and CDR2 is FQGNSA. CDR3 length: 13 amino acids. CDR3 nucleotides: TGTGCCAGCACCTCTCCTACAGGGAACATTCAGTACTTC. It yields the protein CASTSPTGNIQYF.

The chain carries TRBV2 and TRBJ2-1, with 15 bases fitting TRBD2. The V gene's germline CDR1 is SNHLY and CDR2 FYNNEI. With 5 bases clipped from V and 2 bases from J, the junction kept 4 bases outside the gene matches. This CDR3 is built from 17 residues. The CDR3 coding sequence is TGTGCCAGCAGTTCACGGACTAGCGGGGGGGCCTACAATGAGCAGTTCTTC. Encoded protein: CASSSRTSGGAYNEQFF.

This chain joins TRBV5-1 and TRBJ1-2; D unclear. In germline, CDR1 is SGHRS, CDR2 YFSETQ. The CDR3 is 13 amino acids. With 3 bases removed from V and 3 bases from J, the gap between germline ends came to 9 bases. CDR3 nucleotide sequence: TGCGCCAGCAGCTCGACATATGACTATGGCTACACCTTC. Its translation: CASSSTYDYGYTF.

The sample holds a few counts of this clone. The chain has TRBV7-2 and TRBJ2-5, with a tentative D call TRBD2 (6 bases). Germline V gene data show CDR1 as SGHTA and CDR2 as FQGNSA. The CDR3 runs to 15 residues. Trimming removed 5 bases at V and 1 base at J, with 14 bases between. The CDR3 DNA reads TGTGCCAGCAGCCCGGAGGGGAGGATCCAAGAGACCCAGTACTTC. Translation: CASSPEGRIQETQYF. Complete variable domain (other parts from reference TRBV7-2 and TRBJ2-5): GAGVSQSPSNKVTEKGKDVELRCDPISGHTALYWYRQSLGQGLEFLIYFQGNSAPDKSGLPSDRFSAERTGGSVSTLTIQRTQQEDSAVYLCASSPEGRIQETQYFGPGTRLLVL.

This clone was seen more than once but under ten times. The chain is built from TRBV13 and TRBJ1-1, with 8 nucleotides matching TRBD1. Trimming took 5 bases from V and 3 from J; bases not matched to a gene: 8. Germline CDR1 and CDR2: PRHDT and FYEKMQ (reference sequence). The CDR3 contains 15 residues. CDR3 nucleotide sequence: TGTGCCAGCAGCCGATCCGGACAGGGAGACACTGAAGCTTTCTTT. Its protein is CASSRSGQGDTEAFF.

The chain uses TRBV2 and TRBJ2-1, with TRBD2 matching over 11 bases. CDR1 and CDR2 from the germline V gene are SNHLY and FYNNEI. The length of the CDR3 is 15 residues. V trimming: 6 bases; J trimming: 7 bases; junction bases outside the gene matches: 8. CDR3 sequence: CASRVSGGALNEQFF. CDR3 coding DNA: TGTGCCAGCAGGGTTAGCGGGGGGGCACTAAATGAGCAGTTCTTC.

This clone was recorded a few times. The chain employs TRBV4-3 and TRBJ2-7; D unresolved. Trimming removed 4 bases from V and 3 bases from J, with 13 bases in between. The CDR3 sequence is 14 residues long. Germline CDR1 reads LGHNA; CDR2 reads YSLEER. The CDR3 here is CASSRSRSGYEQYF. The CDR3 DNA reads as TGCGCCAGCAGCCGGTCTAGGTCGGGCTACGAGCAGTACTTC.

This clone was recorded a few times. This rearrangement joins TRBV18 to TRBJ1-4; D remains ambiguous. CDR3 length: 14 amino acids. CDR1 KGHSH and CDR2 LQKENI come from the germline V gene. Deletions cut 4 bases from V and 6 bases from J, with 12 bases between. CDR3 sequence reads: CASSRSEADEKLFF. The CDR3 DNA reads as TGTGCCAGCTCACGGTCGGAGGCCGATGAAAAACTGTTTTTT.

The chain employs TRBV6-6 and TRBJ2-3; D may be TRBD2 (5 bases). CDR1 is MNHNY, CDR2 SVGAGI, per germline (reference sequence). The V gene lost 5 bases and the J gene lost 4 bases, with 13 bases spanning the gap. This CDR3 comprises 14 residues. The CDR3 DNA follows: TGTGCCAGCAGTCTCCGGGAACAGTCAGATACGCAGTATTTT. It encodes CASSLREQSDTQYF.

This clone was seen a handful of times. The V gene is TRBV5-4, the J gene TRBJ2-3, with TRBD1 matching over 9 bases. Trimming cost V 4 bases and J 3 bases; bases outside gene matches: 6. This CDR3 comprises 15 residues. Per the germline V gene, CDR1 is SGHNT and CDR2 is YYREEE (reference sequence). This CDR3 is CASSRIQGATDTQYF. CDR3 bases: TGTGCCAGCAGCCGGATACAGGGGGCGACAGATACGCAGTATTTT.

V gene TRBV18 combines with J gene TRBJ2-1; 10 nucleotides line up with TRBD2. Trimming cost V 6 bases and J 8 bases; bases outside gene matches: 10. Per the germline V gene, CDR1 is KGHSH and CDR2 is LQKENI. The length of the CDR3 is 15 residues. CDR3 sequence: CASSPGQRGGDEQFF. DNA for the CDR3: TGTGCCAGCTCCCCCGGACAGCGGGGGGGGGATGAGCAGTTCTTC. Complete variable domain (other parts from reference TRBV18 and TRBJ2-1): NAGVMQNPRHLVRRRGQEARLRCSPMKGHSHVYWYRQLPEEGLKFMVYLQKENIIDESGMPKERFSAEFPKEGPSILRIQQVVRGDSAAYFCASSPGQRGGDEQFFGPGTRLTVL.

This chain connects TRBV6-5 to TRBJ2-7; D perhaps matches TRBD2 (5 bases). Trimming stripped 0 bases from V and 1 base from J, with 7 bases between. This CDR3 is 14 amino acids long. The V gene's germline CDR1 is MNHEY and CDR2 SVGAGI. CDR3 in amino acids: CASSYSRGSYEQYF. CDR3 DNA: TGTGCCAGCAGTTACTCACGGGGATCCTACGAGCAGTACTTC.

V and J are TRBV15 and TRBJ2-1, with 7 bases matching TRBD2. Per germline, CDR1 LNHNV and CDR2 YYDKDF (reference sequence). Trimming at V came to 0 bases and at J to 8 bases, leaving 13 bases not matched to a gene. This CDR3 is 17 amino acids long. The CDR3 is CATSREVYGGGRDEQFF. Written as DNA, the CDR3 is TGTGCCACCAGCAGAGAGGTTTATGGTGGAGGGAGGGATGAGCAGTTCTTC.

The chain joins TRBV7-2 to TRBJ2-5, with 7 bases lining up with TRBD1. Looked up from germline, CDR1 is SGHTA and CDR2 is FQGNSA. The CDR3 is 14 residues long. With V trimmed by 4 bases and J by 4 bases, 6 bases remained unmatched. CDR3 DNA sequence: TGTGCCAGCAGCTCGAGGGGGCGCCCAGAGACCCAGTACTTC. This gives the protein CASSSRGRPETQYF.

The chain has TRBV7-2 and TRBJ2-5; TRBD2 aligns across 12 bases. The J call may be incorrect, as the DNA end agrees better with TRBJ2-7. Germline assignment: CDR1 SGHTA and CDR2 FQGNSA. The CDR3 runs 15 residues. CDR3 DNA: TGTGCCAGCAGTTTTTTGACTAGCGGGGGAGGCGAGCAGTACTTC. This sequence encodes CASSFLTSGGGEQYF.

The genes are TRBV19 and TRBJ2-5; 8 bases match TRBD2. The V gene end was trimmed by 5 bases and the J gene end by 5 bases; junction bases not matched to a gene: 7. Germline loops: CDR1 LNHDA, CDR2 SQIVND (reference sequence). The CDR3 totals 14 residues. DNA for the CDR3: TGTGCCAGTAGTGCCTCGGGGGGGAGGGAGACCCAGTACTTC. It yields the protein CASSASGGRETQYF.

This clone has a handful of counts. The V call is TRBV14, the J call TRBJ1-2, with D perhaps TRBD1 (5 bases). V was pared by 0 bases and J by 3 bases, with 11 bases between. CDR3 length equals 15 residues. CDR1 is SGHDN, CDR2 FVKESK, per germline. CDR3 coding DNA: TGTGCCAGCAGCCAAGACCATCAGGGATACTATGGCTACACCTTC. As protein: CASSQDHQGYYGYTF. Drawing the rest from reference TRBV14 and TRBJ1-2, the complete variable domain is EAGVTQFPSHSVIEKGQTVTLRCDPISGHDNLYWYRRVMGKEIKFLLHFVKESKQDESGMPNNRFLAERTGGTYSTLKVQPAELEDSGVYFCASSQDHQGYYGYTFGSGTRLTVV.

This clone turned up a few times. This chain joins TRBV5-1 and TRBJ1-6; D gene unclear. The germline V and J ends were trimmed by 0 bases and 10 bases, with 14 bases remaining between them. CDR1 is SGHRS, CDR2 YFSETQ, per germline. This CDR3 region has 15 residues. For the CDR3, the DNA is TGCGCCAGCAGCTTGGAAGGCAAAGGAGGATCACCCCTCCACTTT. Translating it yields CASSLEGKGGSPLHF.

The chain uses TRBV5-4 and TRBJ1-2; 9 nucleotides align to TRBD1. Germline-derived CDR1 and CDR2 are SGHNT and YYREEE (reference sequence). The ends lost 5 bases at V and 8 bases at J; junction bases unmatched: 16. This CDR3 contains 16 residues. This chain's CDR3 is CASSSRDRAEAGGYTF. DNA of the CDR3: TGTGCCAGCAGTTCACGGGACAGGGCTGAAGCTGGAGGCTACACCTTC.